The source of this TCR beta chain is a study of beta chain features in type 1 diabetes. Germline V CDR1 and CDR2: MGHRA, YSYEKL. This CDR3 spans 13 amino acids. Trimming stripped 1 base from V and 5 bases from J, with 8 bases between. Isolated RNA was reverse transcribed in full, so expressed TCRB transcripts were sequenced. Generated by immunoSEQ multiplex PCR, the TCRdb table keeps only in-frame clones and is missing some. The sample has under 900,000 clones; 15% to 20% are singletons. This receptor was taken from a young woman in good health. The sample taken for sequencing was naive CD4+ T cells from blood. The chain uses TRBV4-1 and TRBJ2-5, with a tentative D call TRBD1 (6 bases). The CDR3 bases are TGCGCCAGCAGCCAAGCAGGGGTGGAGACCCAGTACTTC. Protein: CASSQAGVETQYF.